Listed below are T cell receptor beta chains from one sample, sequenced in a study of blood T cell repertoires in COVID-19. Profiled with immunoSEQ multiplex PCR; TCRdb holds only in-frame clones, not every one. The sample carries roughly 78,000 clones, roughly 88% recorded once. The sample taken for sequencing was peripheral blood. These receptors were obtained from a man aged 50 to 60 with acute or convalescent COVID-19. The CDR3 runs from the conserved cysteine through the conserved F or W. The order of the fields is J gene, V gene, D gene, clone size, CDR3 DNA, CDR3 protein. A D gene is named only where the DNA matches it firmly. Where a row states a size, it is once, few, many or the class of an expanded clone; other rows omit it.

TRBJ1-6	TRBV7-9	TRBD1	once	TGTGCCAGCAGCTCGGACAGGGTGGCTTCACCCCTCCACTTT	CASSSDRVASPLHF
TRBJ2-1	TRBV13	TRBD1	.	TGTGCCAGCAGCTCCCCGGGACAGGGAAAGAATGAGCAGTTCTTC	CASSSPGQGKNEQFF
TRBJ1-1	TRBV4-2	.	.	TGTGCCAGCAGCCACGGGACTGTGAACACTGAAGCTTTCTTT	CASSHGTVNTEAFF
TRBJ1-2	TRBV28	.	once	TGTGCCAGCAGTCTCACAGGGAACTATGGCTACACCTTC	CASSLTGNYGYTF
TRBJ1-6	TRBV29-1	.	.	TGCAGCGTTCAAGCTAAGTATAATTCACCCCTCCACTTT	CSVQAKYNSPLHF
TRBJ1-6	TRBV30	.	.	TGTGCCTGGAGTCTTGTGACAGCGAGCTCCTATAATTCACCCCTCCACTTT	CAWSLVTASSYNSPLHF
TRBJ2-3	TRBV11-2	TRBD2	.	TGTGCCAGCAGCCCCGCCCCGGGAGCGGGGGAAAGCGCAGATACGCAGTATTTT	CASSPAPGAGESADTQYF
TRBJ2-1	TRBV11-2	.	.	TGTGCCAGCAGTCCCCAGGTACGCAATGAGCAGTTCTTC	CASSPQVRNEQFF
TRBJ1-3	TRBV29-1	TRBD1	.	TGCAGCGCGGCGACGGCGAACAGGGGGCCTGGAAACACCATATATTTT	CSAATANRGPGNTIYF
TRBJ2-5	TRBV7-7	TRBD2	.	TGTGCCAGCAGCGCGGGACTAGCGGAGCAAGAGACCCAGTACTTC	CASSAGLAEQETQYF
TRBJ2-2	TRBV7-9	TRBD2	.	TGTGCCAGCAGCTTAGCCAGCGGGACTAGCGGCCCCGGGGAGCTGTTTTTT	CASSLASGTSGPGELFF
TRBJ2-7	TRBV27	.	.	TGTGCCAGCAGTTTTTACAGAAAAGCCTACGAGCAGTACTTC	CASSFYRKAYEQYF
TRBJ1-6	TRBV5-8	.	.	TGTGCCAGCAGCTCGGGACTTACAAATTCACCCCTCCACTTT	CASSSGLTNSPLHF
TRBJ2-5	TRBV28	.	.	TGTGCCAGCAGCGGTCTGAGGTCGGGCCAAGAGACCCAGTACTTC	CASSGLRSGQETQYF
TRBJ1-3	TRBV9	.	.	TGTGCCAGCAGCGTACTAGGGGCCTCTGGAAACACCATATATTTT	CASSVLGASGNTIYF
TRBJ2-2	TRBV5-1	.	few	TGCGCCAGCAGCTTGGTCCAGAACGGGGAGCTGTTTTTT	CASSLVQNGELFF
TRBJ2-1	TRBV3-1/TRBV3-2	TRBD2	once	TGTGCCAGCACCCCCAGAACAGGAGCTAGCGGGGGGCCCTTCTTC	CASTPRTGASGGPFF
TRBJ2-3	TRBV4-1	TRBD2	.	TGCGCCAGCAGCCAAGCGTTCGGAGCGGGGGGCGAAGATACGCAGTATTTT	CASSQAFGAGGEDTQYF
TRBJ1-3	TRBV9	TRBD1	.	TGTGCCAGCAGCGCGACAGGGGCTGGAAACACCATATATTTT	CASSATGAGNTIYF
TRBJ1-2	TRBV24-1	.	.	TGTGCCACCTCGGACAGTAGTAACTATGGCTACACCTTC	CATSDSSNYGYTF
TRBJ2-3	TRBV18	TRBD2	.	TGTGCCAGCTCACCGATGGCTAGCGGGGGTGGTGGCACAGATACGCAGTATTTT	CASSPMASGGGGTDTQYF
TRBJ1-2	TRBV7-9	TRBD1	.	TGTGCCAGCAGCTTACGCGCCGTACAGGGGCGAAACTATGGCTACACCTTC	CASSLRAVQGRNYGYTF
TRBJ2-7	TRBV6-5	TRBD1	.	TGTGCCAGCAGTTACGAGGACAGGGCTTCCTCCTACGAGCAGTACTTC	CASSYEDRASSYEQYF
TRBJ2-7	TRBV5-6	.	many	TGTGCCAGCAGCTTGGGGCGCGGTTATGAGGAGCAGTACTTC	CASSLGRGYEEQYF
TRBJ1-1	TRBV29-1	TRBD1	.	TGCAGCGTCCAGGGACAGGGGAACACTGAAGCTTTCTTT	CSVQGQGNTEAFF
TRBJ1-2	TRBV7-9	TRBD1	.	TGTGCCAGCAGCAGTGGGGACAGACTGATCTATGGCTACACCTTC	CASSSGDRLIYGYTF
TRBJ2-7	TRBV6-5	TRBD1	.	TGTGCCAGCAGTTACGGGGGGACAGGACATTACGAGCAGTACTTC	CASSYGGTGHYEQYF
TRBJ2-4	TRBV29-1	TRBD2	.	TGCAGCGTTGAAGATCGGGCTAGCGGGGGGCCCGAGTACTTC	CSVEDRASGGPEYF
TRBJ2-5	TRBV30	.	once	TGTGCCTGGAGTTCGACGGATGCGGGGGAGACCCAGTACTTC	CAWSSTDAGETQYF
TRBJ1-1	TRBV18	.	.	TGTGCCAGCTCACCCGGGGAGGGGCTGGCTACTGAAGCTTTCTTT	CASSPGEGLATEAFF
TRBJ2-3	TRBV2	TRBD2	.	TGTGCCAGCAGTCCGCGGACTAGCGGGGGATCTACAGATACGCAGTATTTT	CASSPRTSGGSTDTQYF
TRBJ2-7	TRBV7-9	.	few	TGTGCCAGCAGCCTTGACGTGGGCCCCTACGAGCAGTACTTC	CASSLDVGPYEQYF
TRBJ1-2	TRBV2	.	.	TGTGCCAGCAGAGGGGGGGATGGCTACACCTTC	CASRGGDGYTF
TRBJ1-4	TRBV28	TRBD1	.	TGTGCCAGCAGGTCGGGACAGGGGGGTGAAAAACTGTTTTTT	CASRSGQGGEKLFF
TRBJ2-7	TRBV12-3/TRBV12-4	.	once	TGTGCCAGCAGCTCCTTTAACGAGCAGTACTTC	CASSSFNEQYF
TRBJ2-5	TRBV3-1/TRBV3-2	TRBD1	.	TGTGCCAGCAGCCTACAAACTTTCAGGGGGTTTTTCAGTGAGACCCAGTACTTC	CASSLQTFRGFFSETQYF
TRBJ1-2	TRBV27	.	.	TGTGCCAGCGGTCCGGGGGGGGTAATTGGCTACACCTTC	CASGPGGVIGYTF
TRBJ1-5	TRBV7-2	TRBD1	.	TGTGCCAGCAGCTTAAGAGGGGGCTTGTATCAGCCCCAGCATTTT	CASSLRGGLYQPQHF
TRBJ2-3	TRBV2	.	.	TGTGCCGGCCACAGGCCTGGGACAGATACGCAGTATTTT	CAGHRPGTDTQYF
TRBJ2-3	TRBV19	.	.	TGTGCCAGTAGTCCCGCGGGGTTCACAGATACGCAGTATTTT	CASSPAGFTDTQYF